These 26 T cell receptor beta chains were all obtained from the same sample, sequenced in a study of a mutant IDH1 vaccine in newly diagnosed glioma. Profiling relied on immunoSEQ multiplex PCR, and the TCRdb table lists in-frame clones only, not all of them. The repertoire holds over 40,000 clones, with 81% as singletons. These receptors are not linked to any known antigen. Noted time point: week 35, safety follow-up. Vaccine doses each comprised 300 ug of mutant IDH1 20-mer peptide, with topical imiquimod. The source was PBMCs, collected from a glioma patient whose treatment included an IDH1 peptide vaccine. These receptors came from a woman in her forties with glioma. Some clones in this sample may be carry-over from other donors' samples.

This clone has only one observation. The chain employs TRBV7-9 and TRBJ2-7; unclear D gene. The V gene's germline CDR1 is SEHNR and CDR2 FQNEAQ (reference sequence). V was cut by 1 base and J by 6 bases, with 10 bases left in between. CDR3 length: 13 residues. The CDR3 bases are TGTGCCAGCAGCTTAGGGGCCCCCCGCGAGCAGTACTTC. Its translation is CASSLGAPREQYF.

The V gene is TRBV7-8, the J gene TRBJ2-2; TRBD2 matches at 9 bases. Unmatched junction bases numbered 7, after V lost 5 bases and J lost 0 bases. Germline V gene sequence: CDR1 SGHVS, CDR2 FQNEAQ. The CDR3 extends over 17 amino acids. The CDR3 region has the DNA TGTGCCAGCAGCGCAGATGTAGCGGGGGCGAACACCGGGGAGCTGTTTTTT. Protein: CASSADVAGANTGELFF.

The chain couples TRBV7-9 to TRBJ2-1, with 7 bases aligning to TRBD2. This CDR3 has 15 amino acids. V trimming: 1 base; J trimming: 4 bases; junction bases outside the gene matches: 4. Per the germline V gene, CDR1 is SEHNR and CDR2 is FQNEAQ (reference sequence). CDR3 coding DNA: TGTGCCAGCAGCTTAGGGGACTACCCTTACAATGAGCAGTTCTTC. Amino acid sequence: CASSLGDYPYNEQFF.

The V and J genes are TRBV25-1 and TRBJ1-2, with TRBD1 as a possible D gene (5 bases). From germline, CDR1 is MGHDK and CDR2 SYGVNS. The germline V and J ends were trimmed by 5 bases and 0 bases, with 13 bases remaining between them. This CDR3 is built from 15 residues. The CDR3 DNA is TGTGCCAGCAGTCGGGACTCTCAAGCTAACTATGGCTACACCTTC. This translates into CASSRDSQANYGYTF.

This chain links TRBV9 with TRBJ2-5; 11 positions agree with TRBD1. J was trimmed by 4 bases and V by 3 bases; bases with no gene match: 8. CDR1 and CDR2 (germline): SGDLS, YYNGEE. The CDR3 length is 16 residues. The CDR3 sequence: CASSATGTGGRETQYF. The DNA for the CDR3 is TGTGCCAGCAGCGCTACCGGGACAGGGGGGCGAGAGACCCAGTACTTC.

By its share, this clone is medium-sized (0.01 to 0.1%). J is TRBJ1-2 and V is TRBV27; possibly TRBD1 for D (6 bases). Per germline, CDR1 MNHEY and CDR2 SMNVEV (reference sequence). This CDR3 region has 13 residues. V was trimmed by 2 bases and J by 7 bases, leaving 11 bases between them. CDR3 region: CASSLMGGRGYTF. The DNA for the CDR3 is TGTGCCAGCAGTTTAATGGGGGGCCGTGGCTACACCTTC.

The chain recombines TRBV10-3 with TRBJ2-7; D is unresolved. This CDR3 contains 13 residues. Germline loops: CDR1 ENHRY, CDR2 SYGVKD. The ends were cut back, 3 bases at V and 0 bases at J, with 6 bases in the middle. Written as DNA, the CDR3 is TGTGCCATCAGTGATCAGGTCTCCTACGAGCAGTACTTC. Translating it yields CAISDQVSYEQYF.

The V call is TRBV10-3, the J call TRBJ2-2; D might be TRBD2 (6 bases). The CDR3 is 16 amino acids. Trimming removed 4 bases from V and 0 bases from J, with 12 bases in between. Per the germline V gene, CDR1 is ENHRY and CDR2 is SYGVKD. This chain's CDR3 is CAISGWGGANTGELFF. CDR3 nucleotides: TGTGCCATCAGTGGGTGGGGCGGGGCGAACACCGGGGAGCTGTTTTTT.

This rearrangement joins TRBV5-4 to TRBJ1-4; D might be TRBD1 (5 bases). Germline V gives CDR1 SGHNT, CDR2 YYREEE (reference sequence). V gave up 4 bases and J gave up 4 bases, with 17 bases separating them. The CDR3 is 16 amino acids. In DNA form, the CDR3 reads TGTGCCAGCAGCCCGGGGCCCAGGGCAGATAATGAAAAACTGTTTTTT. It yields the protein CASSPGPRADNEKLFF.

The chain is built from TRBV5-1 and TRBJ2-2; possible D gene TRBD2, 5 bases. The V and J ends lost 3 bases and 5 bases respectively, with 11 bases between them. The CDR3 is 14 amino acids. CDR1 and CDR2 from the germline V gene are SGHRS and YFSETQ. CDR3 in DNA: TGCGCCAGCAGCTCGTCCGGAGGAACCGGGGAGCTGTTTTTT. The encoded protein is CASSSSGGTGELFF.

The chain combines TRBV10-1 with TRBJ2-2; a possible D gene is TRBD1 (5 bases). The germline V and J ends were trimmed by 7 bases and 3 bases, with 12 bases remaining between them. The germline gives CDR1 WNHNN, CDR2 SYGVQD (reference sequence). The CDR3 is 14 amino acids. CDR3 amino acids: CASILQTDTGELFF. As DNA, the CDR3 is TGCGCCAGCATCTTACAGACAGACACCGGGGAGCTGTTTTTT.

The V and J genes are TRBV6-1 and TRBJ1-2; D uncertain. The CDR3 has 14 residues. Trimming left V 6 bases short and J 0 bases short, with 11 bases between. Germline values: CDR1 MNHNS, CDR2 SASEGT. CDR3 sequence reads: CASRGGGANYGYTF. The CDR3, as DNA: TGTGCCAGCAGGGGAGGAGGCGCTAACTATGGCTACACCTTC.

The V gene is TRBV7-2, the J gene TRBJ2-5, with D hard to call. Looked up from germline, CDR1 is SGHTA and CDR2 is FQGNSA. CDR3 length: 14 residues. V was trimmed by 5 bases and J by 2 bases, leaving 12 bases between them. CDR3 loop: CASSTELVQETQYF. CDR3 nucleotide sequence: TGTGCCAGCAGCACCGAACTCGTTCAAGAGACCCAGTACTTC.

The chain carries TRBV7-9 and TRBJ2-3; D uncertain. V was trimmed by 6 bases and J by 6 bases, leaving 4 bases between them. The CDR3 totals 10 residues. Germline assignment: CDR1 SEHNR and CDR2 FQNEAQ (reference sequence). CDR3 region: CASRGDTQYF. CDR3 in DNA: TGTGCCAGCAGGGGGGATACGCAGTATTTT.

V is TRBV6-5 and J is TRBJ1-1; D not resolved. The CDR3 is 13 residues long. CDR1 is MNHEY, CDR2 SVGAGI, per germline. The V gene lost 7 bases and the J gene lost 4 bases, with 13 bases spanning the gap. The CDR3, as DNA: TGTGCCAGCATATCTCCCCTGGCCACTGAAGCTTTCTTT. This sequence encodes CASISPLATEAFF.

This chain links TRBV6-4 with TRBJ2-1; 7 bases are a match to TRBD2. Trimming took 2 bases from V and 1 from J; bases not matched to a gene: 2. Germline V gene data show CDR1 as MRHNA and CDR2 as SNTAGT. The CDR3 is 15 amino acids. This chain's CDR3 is CASSDASGSYNEQFF. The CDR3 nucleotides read TGTGCCAGCAGTGACGCTAGCGGATCCTACAATGAGCAGTTCTTC.

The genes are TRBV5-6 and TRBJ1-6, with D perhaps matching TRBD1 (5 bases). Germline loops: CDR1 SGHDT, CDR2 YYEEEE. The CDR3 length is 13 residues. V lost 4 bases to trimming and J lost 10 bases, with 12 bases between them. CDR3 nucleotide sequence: TGTGCCAGCAGCCCCTCGAGGGGCTCACCCCTCCACTTT. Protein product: CASSPSRGSPLHF.

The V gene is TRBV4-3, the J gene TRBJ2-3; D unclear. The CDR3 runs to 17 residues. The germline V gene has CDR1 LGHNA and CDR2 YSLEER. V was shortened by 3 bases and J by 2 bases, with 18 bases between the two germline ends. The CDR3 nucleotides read TGCGCCAGCAGCCACCCTGGGTCTGGCAGAATCACAGATACGCAGTATTTT. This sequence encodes CASSHPGSGRITDTQYF.

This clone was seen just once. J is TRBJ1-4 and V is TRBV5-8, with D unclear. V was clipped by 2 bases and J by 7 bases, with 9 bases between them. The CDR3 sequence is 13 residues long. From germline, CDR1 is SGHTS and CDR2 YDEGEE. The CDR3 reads CASSFEGREKLFF. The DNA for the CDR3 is TGTGCCAGCAGCTTCGAGGGCCGTGAAAAACTGTTTTTT.

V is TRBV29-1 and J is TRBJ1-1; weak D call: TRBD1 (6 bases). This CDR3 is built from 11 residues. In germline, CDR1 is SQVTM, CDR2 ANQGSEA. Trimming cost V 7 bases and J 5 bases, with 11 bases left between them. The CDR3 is CSASQGTEAFF. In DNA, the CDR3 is TGCAGCGCATCCCAGGGGACTGAAGCTTTCTTT.

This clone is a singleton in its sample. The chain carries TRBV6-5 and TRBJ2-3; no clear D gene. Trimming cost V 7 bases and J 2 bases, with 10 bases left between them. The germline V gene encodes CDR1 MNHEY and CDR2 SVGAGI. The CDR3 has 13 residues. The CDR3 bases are TGTGCCAGCATGGGCTATACCACAGATACGCAGTATTTT. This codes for CASMGYTTDTQYF.

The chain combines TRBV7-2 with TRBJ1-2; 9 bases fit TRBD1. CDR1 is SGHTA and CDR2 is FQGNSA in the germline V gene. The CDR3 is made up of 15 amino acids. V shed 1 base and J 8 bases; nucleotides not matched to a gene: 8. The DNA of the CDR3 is TGTGCCAGCAGCTTAGTTAGGGACAGGGAGGCCGGCTACACCTTC. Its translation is CASSLVRDREAGYTF.

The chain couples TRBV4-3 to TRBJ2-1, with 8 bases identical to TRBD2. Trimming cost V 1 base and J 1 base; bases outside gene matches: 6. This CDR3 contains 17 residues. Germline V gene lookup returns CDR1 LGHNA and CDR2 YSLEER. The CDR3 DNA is TGCGCCAGCAGCCAAGTTCTCCTAGCGGGTTCCTACAATGAGCAGTTCTTC. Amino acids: CASSQVLLAGSYNEQFF.

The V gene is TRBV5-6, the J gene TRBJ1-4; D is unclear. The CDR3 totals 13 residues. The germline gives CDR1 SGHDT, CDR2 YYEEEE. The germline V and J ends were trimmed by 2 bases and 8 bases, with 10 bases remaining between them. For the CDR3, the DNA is TGTGCCAGCAGCTTCGCGAGTGGGGAAAAACTGTTTTTT. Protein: CASSFASGEKLFF.

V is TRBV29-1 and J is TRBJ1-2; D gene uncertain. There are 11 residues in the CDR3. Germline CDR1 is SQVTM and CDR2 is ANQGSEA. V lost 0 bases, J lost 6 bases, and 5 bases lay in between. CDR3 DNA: TGCAGCGTTGAAGATCGGAATGGCTACACCTTC. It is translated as CSVEDRNGYTF.

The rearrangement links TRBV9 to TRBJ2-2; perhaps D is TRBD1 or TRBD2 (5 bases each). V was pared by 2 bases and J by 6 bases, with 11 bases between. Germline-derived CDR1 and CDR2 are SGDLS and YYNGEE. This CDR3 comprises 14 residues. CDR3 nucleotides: TGTGCCAGCAGCGTCGGTCCGGGGCCCGGGGAGCTGTTTTTT. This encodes CASSVGPGPGELFF.